Included here is one T cell receptor beta chain sequence, with context. Its cognate antigen is unknown. This record comes from a study of multiple sclerosis patients with progressive multifocal leukoencephalopathy. General study findings and limits: Most PML patients had lower entropy, suggesting less diverse TRB repertoires.

Sequenced by immunoSEQ multiplex PCR; TCRdb stores in-frame clones only, minus some. This sample has some 31,000 clones; about 90% occur once, and the top ten carry 3% to 3.5%. Time point defined: time of PML onset. This sample comprised PBMCs, obtained from a patient treated with natalizumab. This clonotype was sampled from a human donor with progressive multifocal leukoencephalopathy.

CDR3: CASSPITGQGNTGELFF. CDR3 sequence (DNA): TGTGCCAGCAGCCCAATTACGGGACAGGGGAACACCGGGGAGCTGTTTTTT. The chain links TRBV4-2 to TRBJ2-2; 9 bases fit TRBD1. The CDR3 length is 17 residues. CDR1 LGHNA and CDR2 YNFKEQ come from the germline V gene. The V segment lost 4 bases and the J segment 1 base; nucleotides outside the gene matches: 7.